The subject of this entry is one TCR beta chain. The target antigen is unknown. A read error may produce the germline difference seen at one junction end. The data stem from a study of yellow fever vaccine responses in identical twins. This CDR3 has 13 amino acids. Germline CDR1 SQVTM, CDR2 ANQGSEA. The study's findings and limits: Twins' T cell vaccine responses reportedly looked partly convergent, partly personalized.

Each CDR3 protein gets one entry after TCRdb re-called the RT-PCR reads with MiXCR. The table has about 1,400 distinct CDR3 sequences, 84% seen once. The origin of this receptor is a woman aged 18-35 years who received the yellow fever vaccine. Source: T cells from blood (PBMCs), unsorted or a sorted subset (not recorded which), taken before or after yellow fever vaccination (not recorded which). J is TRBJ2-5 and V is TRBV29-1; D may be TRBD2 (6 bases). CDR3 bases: TGCAGCGCTGAACCTAGCGACCAAGAGACCCAGTACTTC. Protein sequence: CSAEPSDQETQYF.